The text below deals with one T cell receptor beta chain. CDR1 is SGHRS, CDR2 YFSETQ, per germline. V was pared by 0 bases and J by 3 bases, with 3 bases of the junction left unmatched. There are 15 residues in the CDR3. Random-hexamer reverse transcription was applied to about 0.5 to 1 ug RNA. TCRdb reanalysed the immunoSEQ multiplex PCR reads using MiXCR and keeps one entry per CDR3 protein. The data contain some 110,000 distinct CDR3 sequences, 93% of them seen just once; the ten biggest clones take up roughly 0.3%. This entry belongs to a study of CD8 T cells in Susac syndrome. V usage is TRBV5-1 and J usage is TRBJ2-3; 8 bases are a match to TRBD1. Material: CD8+ T cells from PBMCs. This receptor was obtained from a human donor with multiple sclerosis. The CDR3 spells CASSLGQGRTDTQYF. The CDR3 DNA reads as TGCGCCAGCAGCTTGGGACAGGGGAGGACAGATACGCAGTATTTT. Variable domain in full (rest from reference TRBV5-1 and TRBJ2-3): KAGVTQTPRYLIKTRGQQVTLSCSPISGHRSVSWYQQTPGQGLQFLFEYFSETQRNKGNFPGRFSGRQFSNSRSEMNVSTLELGDSALYLCASSLGQGRTDTQYFGPGTRLTVL.